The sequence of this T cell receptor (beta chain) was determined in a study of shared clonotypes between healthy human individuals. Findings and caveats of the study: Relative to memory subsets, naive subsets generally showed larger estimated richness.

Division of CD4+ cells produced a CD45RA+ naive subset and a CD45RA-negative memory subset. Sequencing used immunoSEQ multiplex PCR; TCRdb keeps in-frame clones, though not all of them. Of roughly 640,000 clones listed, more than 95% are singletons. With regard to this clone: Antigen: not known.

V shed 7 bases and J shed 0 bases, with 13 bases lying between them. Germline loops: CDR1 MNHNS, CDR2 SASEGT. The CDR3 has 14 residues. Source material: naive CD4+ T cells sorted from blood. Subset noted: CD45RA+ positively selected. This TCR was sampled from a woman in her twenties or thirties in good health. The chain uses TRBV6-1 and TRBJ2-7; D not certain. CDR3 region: CASIPSKSSYEQYF. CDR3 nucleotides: TGTGCCAGCATCCCCAGTAAGAGCTCCTACGAGCAGTACTTC.